The 30 T cell receptor beta chains below come from one sample, sequenced in a study of cytomegalovirus exposure and HLA in healthy donors. The study ran its PCR with 60 Vbeta and 13 Jbeta primers. Some clones are missing from TCRdb's copy, which holds only in-frame ones; the method was immunoSEQ multiplex PCR. There are 170,000 or so clones in the sample; approximately 84% occur only once, and 2.5% to 4% lies in the top ten. What was sequenced was PBMCs. Receptors were obtained from a woman between 50 and 59 years old in good health and CMV-seropositive.

This clone was counted once. The chain couples TRBV19 to TRBJ1-1, with D uncertain. Germline V gene data show CDR1 as LNHDA and CDR2 as SQIVND (reference sequence). With 5 bases removed from V and 3 bases from J, the gap between germline ends came to 10 bases. The CDR3 consists of 13 residues. CDR3 bases: TGTGCCAGTAGTGGAGGGTTGCACACTGAAGCTTTCTTT. It specifies CASSGGLHTEAFF.

The V gene is TRBV5-1, the J gene TRBJ1-2, with 8 positions matching TRBD1. V lost 4 bases and J lost 8; bases outside the gene matches: 16. This CDR3 has 16 amino acids. CDR1 and CDR2 from the germline V gene are SGHRS and YFSETQ. The CDR3 spells CASSVSGGDQAVGYTF. CDR3 nucleotide sequence: TGCGCCAGCAGCGTATCAGGGGGCGACCAGGCTGTCGGCTACACCTTC.

A single count supports this clone. J is TRBJ2-2 and V is TRBV19, with 8 bases lining up with TRBD1. Unmatched junction bases numbered 6, after V lost 4 bases and J lost 5 bases. CDR3 length: 15 residues. Germline V lookup: CDR1 LNHDA, CDR2 SQIVND (reference sequence). The CDR3 protein is CASSRGTGVTGELFF. The CDR3 DNA follows: TGTGCCAGTAGTAGAGGGACAGGAGTTACCGGGGAGCTGTTTTTT.

J is TRBJ2-7 and V is TRBV5-1; 9 nucleotides line up with TRBD1. CDR1 is SGHRS and CDR2 is YFSETQ in the germline V gene. V shed 4 bases and J 5 bases; nucleotides not matched to a gene: 10. The CDR3 extends over 15 amino acids. CDR3 protein: CASSRIDGQGNEQYF. CDR3 DNA: TGCGCCAGCAGCCGGATTGACGGACAGGGGAACGAGCAGTACTTC. Full variable domain (rest looked up from reference TRBV5-1 and TRBJ2-7): KAGVTQTPRYLIKTRGQQVTLSCSPISGHRSVSWYQQTPGQGLQFLFEYFSETQRNKGNFPGRFSGRQFSNSRSEMNVSTLELGDSALYLCASSRIDGQGNEQYFGPGTRLTVT.

This clone was found once. This sequence joins TRBV18 and TRBJ2-7; 10 bases match TRBD1. Germline CDR1 KGHSH, CDR2 LQKENI. The J segment lost 1 base and the V segment lost 6 bases, leaving 6 bases of the junction unmatched. There are 15 residues in the CDR3. The CDR3 coding sequence is TGTGCCAGCTCTCCGGGGACAGGGGCTTCCTACGAGCAGTACTTC. It specifies CASSPGTGASYEQYF.

This clone showed up just once. The chain couples TRBV6-6 to TRBJ2-5, with TRBD2 identical over 15 bases. From germline, CDR1 is MNHNY and CDR2 SVGAGI (reference sequence). V shed 2 bases, J shed 4 bases, and the junction held 2 bases outside the gene matches. The CDR3 has 16 residues. CDR3 sequence (DNA): TGTGCCAGCAGTTACCCGGGACTAGCGGGAGGAGAGACCCAGTACTTC. Amino acid sequence: CASSYPGLAGGETQYF.

V usage is TRBV11-2 and J usage is TRBJ1-4; possible D gene TRBD1, 6 bases. Germline V gene data show CDR1 as SGHAT and CDR2 as FQNNGV. V shed 4 bases and J shed 0 bases, with 9 bases lying between them. The CDR3 is 15 residues long. In DNA, the CDR3 is TGTGCCAGCAGCTCCTGGACAGCAACTAATGAAAAACTGTTTTTT. Its translation: CASSSWTATNEKLFF.

This chain links TRBV7-9 with TRBJ2-3; 8 nucleotides agree with TRBD1. CDR1 and CDR2 from the germline V gene are SEHNR and FQNEAQ (reference sequence). The CDR3 has 14 amino acids. The J segment lost 5 bases and the V segment lost 4 bases, leaving 5 bases of the junction unmatched. Here the CDR3 DNA reads TGTGCCAGCAGCTGGACAGGGTCGGGAGATACGCAGTATTTT. This gives the protein CASSWTGSGDTQYF.

The genes are TRBV7-9 and TRBJ2-1; D is uncertain. CDR1 SEHNR and CDR2 FQNEAQ come from the germline V gene (reference sequence). CDR3 size: 15 residues. The ends were cut back, 5 bases at V and 7 bases at J, with 18 bases in the middle. The CDR3, as DNA: TGTGCCAGCAGCGAAGGCCTTGAGAAGAGGAATGAGCAGTTCTTC. It encodes CASSEGLEKRNEQFF.

The V and J genes are TRBV13 and TRBJ1-1, with D perhaps TRBD1 (5 bases). V lost 3 bases, J lost 2 bases, and 16 bases lay in between. The CDR3 has 16 residues. The germline gives CDR1 PRHDT, CDR2 FYEKMQ (reference sequence). Here the CDR3 DNA reads TGTGCCAGCAGCTTCCCGGGCGTCAGGGCCAACACTGAAGCTTTCTTT. It translates to CASSFPGVRANTEAFF.

The V and J genes are TRBV13 and TRBJ1-5; 9 bases agree with TRBD1. Germline V gene sequence: CDR1 PRHDT, CDR2 FYEKMQ (reference sequence). Trimming took 5 bases from V and 3 from J; bases not matched to a gene: 2. CDR3 length equals 14 residues. The CDR3 nucleotides read TGTGCCAGCAGCCGGACAGGGGACAATCAGCCCCAGCATTTT. It encodes CASSRTGDNQPQHF.

This chain links TRBV4-1 with TRBJ2-3, with TRBD1 matching over 7 bases. Germline CDR1 is MGHRA and CDR2 is YSYEKL. The trim removed 3 bases at V and 5 bases at J, leaving 14 bases unmatched. CDR3 length: 17 amino acids. CDR3 protein: CASSHPMTGFQGDTQYF. CDR3 nucleotides: TGCGCCAGCAGCCATCCTATGACAGGGTTTCAGGGAGATACGCAGTATTTT.

The chain is built from TRBV10-3 and TRBJ2-2, with D maybe TRBD1 (7 bases). V was trimmed by 6 bases and J by 0 bases, leaving 14 bases between them. This CDR3 comprises 16 residues. Germline V gene sequence: CDR1 ENHRY, CDR2 SYGVKD. DNA for the CDR3: TGTGCCATCAGCTTCCAGGGGGGAACGAACACCGGGGAGCTGTTTTTT. Protein: CAISFQGGTNTGELFF.

The chain combines TRBV7-9 with TRBJ2-1; a possible D gene is TRBD2 (7 bases). The CDR3 runs 15 residues. Germline assignment: CDR1 SEHNR and CDR2 FQNEAQ (reference sequence). V gave up 8 bases and J gave up 6 bases, with 20 bases separating them. The CDR3 DNA reads TGTGCCAGCTATGAGGGGGGGACACCTATCAATGAGCAGTTCTTC. As protein: CASYEGGTPINEQFF.

V usage is TRBV29-1 and J usage is TRBJ2-1; 10 bases align to TRBD2. Germline CDR1 is SQVTM and CDR2 is ANQGSEA. J was trimmed by 1 base and V by 1 base; bases with no gene match: 4. The CDR3 spans 16 residues. This CDR3 is CSVEGLAGGSYNEQFF. CDR3 sequence (DNA): TGCAGCGTTGAAGGTTTAGCGGGGGGATCCTACAATGAGCAGTTCTTC.

Only a few counts were recorded for this clone. This sequence joins TRBV7-9 and TRBJ2-7; 7 bases fit TRBD1. Trimming at V came to 3 bases and at J to 0 bases, leaving 5 bases not matched to a gene. This CDR3 spans 15 amino acids. Germline values: CDR1 SEHNR, CDR2 FQNEAQ (reference sequence). Here the CDR3 reads CASSFWTGSSYEQYF. In nucleotides, the CDR3 is TGTGCCAGCAGCTTTTGGACAGGCAGCTCCTACGAGCAGTACTTC. The whole variable domain, remainder taken from reference TRBV7-9 and TRBJ2-7, is DTGVSQNPRHKITKRGQNVTFRCDPISEHNRLYWYRQTLGQGPEFLTYFQNEAQLEKSRLLSDRFSAERPKGSFSTLEIQRTEQGDSAMYLCASSFWTGSSYEQYFGPGTRLTVT.

Concerning this clone itself: Other DNA sequences within the sample encode an identical CDR3. As DNA, the CDR3 is TGTGCCAGTAGCACCGGGACAGAATACGAGCAGTACTTC. This gives the protein CASSTGTEYEQYF. The chain is built from TRBV9 and TRBJ2-7, with TRBD1 matching 7 bases. The CDR3 runs to 13 residues. The ends lost 8 bases at V and 4 bases at J; junction bases unmatched: 9. CDR1 and CDR2 (germline): SGDLS, YYNGEE.

This chain joins TRBV28 and TRBJ2-7; D unresolved. This CDR3 comprises 13 residues. Per the germline V gene, CDR1 is MDHEN and CDR2 is SYDVKM. Trimming took off 6 bases at V and 2 bases at J, with 11 bases between the two ends. The CDR3 protein is CASRTLQPYEQYF. CDR3 in DNA: TGTGCCAGCAGAACATTACAGCCCTACGAGCAGTACTTC.

This sequence joins TRBV6-1 and TRBJ2-3; 7 nucleotides line up with TRBD2. The CDR3 is made up of 15 amino acids. Germline CDR1 is MNHNS and CDR2 is SASEGT. V lost 4 bases to trimming and J lost 1 base; unmatched junction nucleotides: 5. The CDR3 protein is CASSVQLAGTDTQYF. CDR3 sequence (DNA): TGTGCCAGCAGTGTGCAGCTAGCGGGCACAGATACGCAGTATTTT.

The chain recombines TRBV6-1 with TRBJ2-3; 7 nucleotides align to TRBD2. CDR1 is MNHNS, CDR2 SASEGT, per germline. The CDR3 contains 13 residues. The V and J ends lost 7 bases and 4 bases, in that order; junction bases with no gene match: 5. The CDR3 reads CASIRAGADTQYF. The CDR3 DNA follows: TGTGCCAGCATACGTGCGGGGGCAGATACGCAGTATTTT.

The rearrangement uses TRBV10-3 and TRBJ2-5; tentative D call: TRBD1 (5 bases). In germline, CDR1 is ENHRY, CDR2 SYGVKD. Trimming took 0 bases from V and 2 from J, leaving 19 bases between them. The CDR3 consists of 18 residues. The CDR3 here is CAISESIGARSPQETQYF. Written as DNA, the CDR3 is TGTGCCATCAGTGAGTCGATAGGGGCCCGTTCCCCACAAGAGACCCAGTACTTC.

The rearrangement joins TRBV9 to TRBJ2-2, with 8 bases fitting TRBD2. The germline V gene has CDR1 SGDLS and CDR2 YYNGEE. CDR3 length: 17 residues. Unmatched junction bases numbered 9, after V lost 0 bases and J lost 5 bases. This CDR3 is CASSVGVSGMDTGELFF. The CDR3 bases are TGTGCCAGCAGCGTAGGGGTTAGCGGGATGGATACCGGGGAGCTGTTTTTT.

The rearrangement links TRBV5-5 to TRBJ2-2; D may be TRBD2 (6 bases). The germline V and J ends were trimmed by 4 bases and 5 bases, with 18 bases remaining between them. Germline values: CDR1 SGHKS, CDR2 YYEKEE (reference sequence). The CDR3 contains 16 residues. CDR3 DNA sequence: TGTGCCAGCAGCGTAACTAGCACTAAAGGGACCGGGGAGCTGTTTTTT. This gives the protein CASSVTSTKGTGELFF.

The chain uses TRBV4-3 and TRBJ2-3; D perhaps matches TRBD2 (5 bases). The V and J ends lost 3 bases and 4 bases respectively, with 20 bases between them. The CDR3 length is 17 residues. Germline V gene data show CDR1 as LGHNA and CDR2 as YSLEER. The CDR3 spells CASSQAPANGVPDTQYF. The CDR3 nucleotides read TGCGCCAGCAGCCAGGCTCCGGCAAACGGGGTTCCAGATACGCAGTATTTT.

J is TRBJ1-1 and V is TRBV5-6; D uncertain. The CDR3 length is 14 residues. Trimming stripped 7 bases from V and 3 bases from J, with 16 bases between. Germline CDR1 and CDR2: SGHDT and YYEEEE. The CDR3 reads CASDLRDTDTEAFF. The CDR3 region has the DNA TGTGCCAGCGACCTCCGGGATACGGACACTGAAGCTTTCTTT.

The chain joins TRBV30 to TRBJ1-6; D call uncertain. Trimming shortened V by 5 bases and J by 9 bases, and 11 bases separated the two germline ends. CDR1 is GTSNPN, CDR2 SVGIG, per germline (reference sequence). The CDR3 extends over 12 amino acids. CDR3 region: CAWWANPSPLHF. The DNA of the CDR3 is TGTGCCTGGTGGGCGAACCCTTCACCCCTCCACTTT.

The chain couples TRBV7-6 to TRBJ2-7, with D maybe TRBD1 (6 bases). The CDR3 spans 14 residues. Trimming stripped 7 bases from V and 3 bases from J, with 16 bases between. CDR1 is SGHVS, CDR2 FNYEAQ, per germline. DNA for the CDR3: TGTGCCAGCATTCAGTGGGAAGGGGGCTACGAGCAGTACTTC. It encodes CASIQWEGGYEQYF.

The chain joins TRBV11-3 to TRBJ2-7, with D perhaps matching TRBD2 (5 bases). The CDR3 covers 15 residues. The V and J ends lost 5 bases and 5 bases respectively, with 19 bases between them. Germline V gene data show CDR1 as SGHNT and CDR2 as YENEEA. CDR3 sequence reads: CASSPAGRGFDEQYF. In nucleotides, the CDR3 is TGTGCCAGCAGCCCGGCGGGCCGAGGGTTCGACGAGCAGTACTTC.

The chain has TRBV30 and TRBJ1-5; 8 bases match TRBD1. CDR3 size: 15 residues. Germline V lookup: CDR1 GTSNPN, CDR2 SVGIG (reference sequence). Trimming removed 2 bases from V and 0 bases from J; junction bases left unmatched: 3. CDR3 coding DNA: TGTGCCTGGAGTAAGGACAGGGTTAGCAATCAGCCCCAGCATTTT. It is translated as CAWSKDRVSNQPQHF.

The V gene is TRBV2, the J gene TRBJ2-2; D is possibly TRBD1 (5 bases). Between the trimmed V and J ends, which lost 6 bases and 3 bases, there was a span of 11 bases. The CDR3 contains 14 residues. Germline assignment: CDR1 SNHLY and CDR2 FYNNEI. The CDR3 bases are TGTGCCAGCAGCAACCAGGGTTACACCGGGGAGCTGTTTTTT. It codes for CASSNQGYTGELFF.